One T cell receptor (beta chain) is described in this entry. What it recognizes is unknown. Total RNA, at least 5.5 micrograms per sample, was extracted from PBMCs. A second PCR, run for roughly 7 to 11 cycles, used a sample-barcoded 5' primer plus a J-beta primer mix. Via MiXCR, TCRdb re-called the 5' RACE reads, giving one row per CDR3 protein. The sample carries around 1,500,000 distinct CDR3 sequences, under 30% recorded once. The data were taken from a study of blood T cells in healthy people across ages. Whole-study findings and limits: The study found more naive CD4+ cells and higher diversity in long-lived than aged donors. Naive and antigen-experienced cells could not be conclusively compared, given unsorted PBMCs.

With 4 bases removed from V and 6 bases from J, the gap between germline ends came to 13 bases. The length of the CDR3 is 14 residues. Germline V lookup: CDR1 SGHTA, CDR2 FQGNSA. The sequencing sample was made of blood. The rearrangement joins TRBV7-2 to TRBJ1-5; D is possibly TRBD1 (5 bases). This clonotype was sampled from a woman aged 30 to 39 in good health. CDR3 nucleotides: TGTGCCAGCAGCTCTCAGGGATATAGTCAGCCCCAGCATTTT. This sequence encodes CASSSQGYSQPQHF.